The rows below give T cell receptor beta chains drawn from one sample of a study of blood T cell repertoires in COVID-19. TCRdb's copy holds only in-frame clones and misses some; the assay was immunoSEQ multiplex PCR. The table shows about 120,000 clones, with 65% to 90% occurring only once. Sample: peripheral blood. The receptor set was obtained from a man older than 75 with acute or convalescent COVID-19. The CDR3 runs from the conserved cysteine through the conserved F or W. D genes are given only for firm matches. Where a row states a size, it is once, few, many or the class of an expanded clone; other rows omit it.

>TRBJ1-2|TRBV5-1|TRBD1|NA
CASSLYPGTGADNYGYTF
TGCGCCAGCAGTCTCTACCCCGGGACAGGGGCCGATAACTATGGCTACACCTTC
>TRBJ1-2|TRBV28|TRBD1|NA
CASSLIGQGGYGYTF
TGTGCCAGCAGTTTAATCGGACAGGGGGGCTATGGCTACACCTTC
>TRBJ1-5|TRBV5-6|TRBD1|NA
CASSLATGGLSNQPQHF
TGTGCCAGCAGCTTGGCCACAGGGGGTCTTAGCAATCAGCCCCAGCATTTT
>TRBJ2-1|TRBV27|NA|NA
CASSLPNLNEQFF
TGTGCCAGCAGTTTACCAAACTTAAATGAGCAGTTCTTC
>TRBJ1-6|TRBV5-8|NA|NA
CASTPGGGAGSPLHF
TGTGCCAGCACCCCGGGTGGGGGCGCAGGCTCACCCCTCCACTTT
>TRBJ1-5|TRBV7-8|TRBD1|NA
CASSLTGDNQPQHF
TGTGCCAGCAGCTTAACAGGGGACAATCAGCCCCAGCATTTT
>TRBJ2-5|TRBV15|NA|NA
CATSRGGDFWETQYF
TGTGCCACCAGCAGAGGAGGGGACTTTTGGGAGACCCAGTACTTC
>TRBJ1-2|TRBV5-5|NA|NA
CASSWENYGYTF
TGTGCCAGCAGCTGGGAGAACTATGGCTACACCTTC
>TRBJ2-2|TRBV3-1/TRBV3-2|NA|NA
CASSLGGNTGELFF
TGTGCCAGCAGCCTGGGGGGAAACACCGGGGAGCTGTTTTTT
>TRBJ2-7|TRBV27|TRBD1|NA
CASSLSDRGLKQYF
TGTGCCAGCAGTTTATCCGACAGGGGCCTCAAGCAGTACTTC
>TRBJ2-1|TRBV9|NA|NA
CASSEEGTYNVEQFF
TGTGCCAGCAGCGAAGAGGGCACCTACAATGTTGAGCAGTTCTTC
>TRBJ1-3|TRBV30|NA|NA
CAWDTISGNTIYF
TGTGCCTGGGACACGATCTCTGGAAACACCATATATTTT
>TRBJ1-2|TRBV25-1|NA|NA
CASSDTGRPYGYTF
TGTGCCAGCAGTGATACAGGGCGTCCCTATGGCTACACCTTC
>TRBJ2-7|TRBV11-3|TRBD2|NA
CASSSLGGYEQYF
TGTGCCAGCAGCTCCCTGGGGGGGTACGAGCAGTACTTC
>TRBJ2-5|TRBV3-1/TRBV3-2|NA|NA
CASRAIQETQYF
TGTGCCAGCAGGGCAATACAAGAGACCCAGTACTTC
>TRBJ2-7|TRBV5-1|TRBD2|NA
CASSAPPGGAHEQYF
TGCGCCAGCAGCGCCCCGCCGGGGGGGGCCCACGAGCAGTACTTC
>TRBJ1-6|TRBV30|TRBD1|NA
CAWTGGNSPLHF
TGTGCCTGGACAGGGGGTAATTCACCCCTCCACTTT
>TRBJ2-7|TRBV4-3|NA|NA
CASSQDLAGRYEQYF
TGCGCCAGCAGCCAAGATTTGGCAGGGAGGTACGAGCAGTACTTC
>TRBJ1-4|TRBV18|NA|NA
CASSSRDFLNEKLFF
TGTGCCAGCTCCTCCAGGGACTTCCTTAATGAAAAACTGTTTTTT
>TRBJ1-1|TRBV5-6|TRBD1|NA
CASSFPTGTNTEAFF
TGTGCCAGCAGCTTCCCGACAGGGACGAACACTGAAGCTTTCTTT
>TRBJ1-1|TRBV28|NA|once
CASSLRVTYRTEAFF
TGTGCCAGCAGTTTGCGGGTGACGTATCGCACTGAAGCTTTCTTT
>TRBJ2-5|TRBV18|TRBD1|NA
CASSPPDRGGETQYF
TGTGCCAGCTCACCACCGGACAGGGGAGGCGAGACCCAGTACTTC
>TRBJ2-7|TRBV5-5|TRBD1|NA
CASSDRGLVNEQYF
TGTGCCAGCAGCGACAGGGGTTTAGTGAACGAGCAGTACTTC
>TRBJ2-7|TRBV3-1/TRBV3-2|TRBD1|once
CASSRQGAYEQYF
TGTGCCAGCAGCCGACAGGGGGCTTACGAGCAGTACTTC
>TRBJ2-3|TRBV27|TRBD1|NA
CASSLGTAPDTQYF
TGTGCCAGCAGTCTCGGGACAGCCCCAGATACGCAGTATTTT
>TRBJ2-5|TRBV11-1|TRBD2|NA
CASSLRGGGQETQYF
TGTGCCAGCAGCTTACGGGGGGGAGGTCAAGAGACCCAGTACTTC
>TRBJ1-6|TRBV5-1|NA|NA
CASSRTDSRGVSPLHF
TGCGCCAGCAGCCGGACAGACTCCCGAGGAGTTTCACCCCTCCACTTT
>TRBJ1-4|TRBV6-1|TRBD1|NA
CASSETRGTGGPKLFF
TGTGCCAGCAGTGAAACTAGGGGGACAGGGGGCCCAAAACTGTTTTTT
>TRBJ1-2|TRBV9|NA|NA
CASSPSDRINYGYTF
TGTGCCAGCAGCCCTTCTGACAGGATTAACTATGGCTACACCTTC
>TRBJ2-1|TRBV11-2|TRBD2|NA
CASSLEVGRTYNEQFF
TGTGCCAGCAGCTTAGAGGTCGGGAGGACCTACAATGAGCAGTTCTTC
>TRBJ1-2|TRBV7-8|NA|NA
CASSLVRGAKASYGYTF
TGTGCCAGCAGCTTAGTAAGGGGTGCAAAGGCATCATATGGCTACACCTTC
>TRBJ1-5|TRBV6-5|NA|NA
CASSSAGLSNQPQHF
TGTGCCAGCTCGTCCGCAGGGCTAAGCAATCAGCCCCAGCATTTT
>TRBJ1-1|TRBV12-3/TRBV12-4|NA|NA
CASSVREGAEAFF
TGTGCCAGCAGTGTCAGGGAAGGGGCTGAAGCTTTCTTT
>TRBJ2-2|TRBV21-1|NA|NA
CASIGTGPTGDTGELFF
TGTGCCAGCATCGGGACAGGGCCAACCGGGGACACCGGGGAGCTGTTTTTT
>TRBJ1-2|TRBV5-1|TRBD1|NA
CASSSGTANYGYTF
TGCGCCAGCAGCTCCGGGACAGCCAACTATGGCTACACCTTC
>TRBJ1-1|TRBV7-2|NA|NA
CASSLHPVNTEAFF
TGTGCCAGCAGCTTACACCCAGTGAACACTGAAGCTTTCTTT
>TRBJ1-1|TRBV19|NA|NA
CASSPQGLGNTEAFF
TGTGCCAGTAGTCCCCAGGGTCTTGGGAACACTGAAGCTTTCTTT
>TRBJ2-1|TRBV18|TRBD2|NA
CASSPGLAGTYNEQFF
TGTGCCAGCTCACCGGGACTAGCGGGGACCTACAATGAGCAGTTCTTC
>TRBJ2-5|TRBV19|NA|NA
CASSIGRKRALRETQYF
TGTGCCAGTAGTATAGGCCGGAAGCGAGCCTTGCGGGAGACCCAGTACTTC
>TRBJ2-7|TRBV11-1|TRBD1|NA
CASSPAGGQEQYF
TGTGCCAGCAGCCCGGCAGGGGGCCAAGAGCAGTACTTC
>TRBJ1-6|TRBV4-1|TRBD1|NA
CASSQGGGQGNNSPLHF
TGCGCCAGCAGCCAAGGGGGAGGACAGGGAAATAATTCACCCCTCCACTTT
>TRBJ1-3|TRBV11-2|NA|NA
CASSPQGVSGNTIYF
TGTGCCAGCAGCCCTCAGGGTGTCTCTGGAAACACCATATATTTT
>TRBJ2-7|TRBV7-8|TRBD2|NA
CASSLGAVRFGTSGVSEQYF
TGTGCCAGCAGCTTAGGGGCTGTGAGGTTCGGGACTAGCGGGGTCTCCGAGCAGTACTTC
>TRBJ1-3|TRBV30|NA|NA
CAWTQLGNTIYF
TGTGCCTGGACGCAGTTAGGAAACACCATATATTTT
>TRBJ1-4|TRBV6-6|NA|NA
CASSLPEGVEKLFF
TGTGCCAGCAGTTTACCCGAGGGGGTTGAAAAACTGTTTTTT
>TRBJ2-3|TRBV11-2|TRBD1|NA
CASSLTGGSADTQYF
TGTGCCAGCAGCCTGACAGGGGGCAGCGCAGATACGCAGTATTTT
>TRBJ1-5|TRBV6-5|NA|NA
CAARGAGNQPQHF
TGTGCCGCCAGGGGCGCGGGTAATCAGCCCCAGCATTTT
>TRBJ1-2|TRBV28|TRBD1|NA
CASSLVQGAAGYTF
TGTGCCAGCAGTTTAGTACAGGGGGCTGCTGGCTACACCTTC
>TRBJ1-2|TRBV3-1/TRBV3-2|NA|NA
CASSPLTTGAGYTF
TGTGCCAGCAGCCCGCTAACCACAGGAGCCGGCTACACCTTC
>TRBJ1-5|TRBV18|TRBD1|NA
CASSPGTEVNQPQHF
TGTGCCAGCTCGCCCGGGACAGAGGTGAATCAGCCCCAGCATTTT
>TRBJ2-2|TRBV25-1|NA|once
CASSEYAGSNTGELFF
TGTGCCAGCAGTGAATACGCAGGATCGAACACCGGGGAGCTGTTTTTT
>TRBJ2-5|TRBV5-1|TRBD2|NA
CASSEMQRGGRETQYF
TGCGCCAGCAGTGAAATGCAGCGGGGGGGCCGGGAGACCCAGTACTTC
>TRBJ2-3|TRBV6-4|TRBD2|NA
CASSDGLAGVGGTQYF
TGTGCCAGCAGTGACGGACTAGCGGGAGTTGGGGGTACGCAGTATTTT
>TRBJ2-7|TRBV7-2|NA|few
CASSRGTYEQYF
TGTGCCAGCAGCAGGGGCACGTACGAGCAGTACTTC
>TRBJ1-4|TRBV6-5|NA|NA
CASGARLNEKLFF
TGTGCCAGCGGCGCCAGACTGAATGAAAAACTGTTTTTT